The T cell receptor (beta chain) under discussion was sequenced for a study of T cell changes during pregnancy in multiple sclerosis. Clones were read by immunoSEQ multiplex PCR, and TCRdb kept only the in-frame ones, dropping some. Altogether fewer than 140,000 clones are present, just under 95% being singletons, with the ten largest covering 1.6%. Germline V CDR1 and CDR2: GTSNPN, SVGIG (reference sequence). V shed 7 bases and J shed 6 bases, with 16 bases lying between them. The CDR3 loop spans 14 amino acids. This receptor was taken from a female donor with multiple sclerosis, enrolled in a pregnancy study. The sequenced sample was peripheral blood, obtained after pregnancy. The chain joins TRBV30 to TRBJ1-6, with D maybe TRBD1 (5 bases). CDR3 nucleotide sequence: TGTGCCTTCCGGAAGGGACTGAGTAATTCACCCCTCCACTTT. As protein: CAFRKGLSNSPLHF.